These 12 T cell receptor beta chains originate from one sample sequenced in a study of siplizumab effects on memory and regulatory T cells (dated by TCRdb to the late 2010s). Their antigens remain unidentified. Libraries were made using the immunoSEQ multiplex PCR assay. As stored in TCRdb, this immuneACCESS dataset retains in-frame rearrangements with V and J assigned. A fraction of the clones does not appear; measured against another copy, unresolved V genes explain less than half of the discrepancy, and the remainder lacks a known reason. The table for this sample lists some 9,900 clones; around 46% of them were counted only once. The ten largest clones add up to approximately 23% of the sample. Mixed lymphocyte reaction cells were cocultured at 37°C for about six days. The sequenced sample consisted of CFSE-low (dividing) CD4+ T cells sorted from an allogeneic mixed lymphocyte reaction. The receptor set was obtained from a human donor in good health; the cells came from an allogeneic mixed lymphocyte reaction.

This clone was observed a few times. The V gene is TRBV20-1, the J gene TRBJ1-6; D uncertain. Trimming took 5 bases from V and 19 from J, leaving 15 bases between them. The germline V gene has CDR1 DFQATT and CDR2 SNEGSKA (reference sequence). This CDR3 has 10 residues. This chain's CDR3 is CSAGLKLLHF. DNA for the CDR3: TGCAGTGCTGGTTTAAAACTTTTGCACTTT.

The gene calls are TRBV5-6 and TRBJ2-3, with 11 bases that match TRBD2. The CDR3 spans 17 residues. Germline lookup yields CDR1 SGHDT and CDR2 YYEEEE. V lost 4 bases and J lost 2; bases outside the gene matches: 9. The CDR3 spells CASSRSLAGGDTDTQYF. As DNA, the CDR3 is TGTGCCAGCAGCCGCTCCTTAGCGGGGGGGGACACAGATACGCAGTATTTT.

The CDR3 DNA is TGTGCCAGCAGCCGCACGGTTCTAGTCGAGCAGTACTTC. Amino acid sequence: CASSRTVLVEQYF. This chain joins TRBV6-5 and TRBJ2-7; D is unclear. Germline V lookup: CDR1 MNHEY, CDR2 SVGAGI. V gave up 6 bases and J gave up 6 bases, with 15 bases separating them. The CDR3 runs 13 residues.

V is TRBV6-6 and J is TRBJ2-2; 7 nucleotides align to TRBD1. The CDR3 covers 16 residues. Germline V gene lookup returns CDR1 MNHNY and CDR2 SVGAGI (reference sequence). V dropped 0 bases and J dropped 6; count of bases not matched to a gene: 7. CDR3 coding DNA: TGTGCCAGCAGTTACTCCCTAGGACAGGTCGCCGGGGAGCTGTTTTTT. Translation gives CASSYSLGQVAGELFF.

The chain carries TRBV7-3 and TRBJ1-1; perhaps TRBD1 as D (5 bases). V lost 5 bases to trimming and J lost 4 bases, with 17 bases between them. The V gene's germline CDR1 is SGHTA and CDR2 FQGTGA. CDR3 size: 15 residues. The CDR3 reads CASSLRGGWSTEAFF. As DNA, the CDR3 is TGTGCCAGCAGCCTGAGGGGCGGTTGGAGCACTGAAGCTTTCTTT.

V and J are TRBV5-1 and TRBJ2-1; D gene uncertain. Germline CDR1 SGHRS, CDR2 YFSETQ. This CDR3 comprises 9 residues. The V end was cut by 5 bases, the J end by 14 bases, with 8 bases between. The CDR3 DNA reads as TGCGCCAGCAGTCTAACTGAGTTCTTC. It yields the protein CASSLTEFF.

This chain joins TRBV5-1 and TRBJ2-2, with D perhaps matching TRBD2 (6 bases). The V and J ends lost 1 base and 2 bases respectively, with 18 bases between them. The germline V gene encodes CDR1 SGHRS and CDR2 YFSETQ. CDR3 length: 18 amino acids. The CDR3 bases are TGCGCCAGCAGCTTGTTAAGGGCTGGAGGGTCAAACACCGGGGAGCTGTTTTTT. This sequence encodes CASSLLRAGGSNTGELFF.

Only a few counts were recorded for this clone. J is TRBJ2-3 and V is TRBV5-5, with no clear D. The CDR3 sequence is 12 residues long. Germline CDR1 SGHKS, CDR2 YYEKEE (reference sequence). Trimming cost V 1 base and J 2 bases, with 2 bases left between them. The chain's CDR3 is CASSLITDTQYF. CDR3 DNA: TGTGCCAGCAGCTTGATCACAGATACGCAGTATTTT.

The chain joins TRBV6-5 to TRBJ1-1; D might be TRBD1 (5 bases). This CDR3 has 13 amino acids. Germline V gene lookup returns CDR1 MNHEY and CDR2 SVGAGI. V was trimmed by 6 bases and J by 2 bases, leaving 10 bases between them. The CDR3 DNA follows: TGTGCCAGCAGACGGGGGAAAAACACTGAAGCTTTCTTT. Its translation is CASRRGKNTEAFF.

V is TRBV4-2 and J is TRBJ2-5; 9 bases fit TRBD2. Unmatched junction bases numbered 14, after V lost 5 bases and J lost 7 bases. CDR1 is LGHNA and CDR2 is YNFKEQ in the germline V gene. The length of the CDR3 is 16 residues. The CDR3 loop is CASSLVGTSRAGTQYF. DNA of the CDR3: TGTGCCAGCAGCTTGGTCGGGACTAGCAGGGCGGGGACCCAGTACTTC.

The chain has TRBV7-9 and TRBJ2-7; D may correspond to TRBD1 or TRBD2 (5 bases each). This CDR3 spans 16 amino acids. Germline CDR1 is SEHNR and CDR2 is FQNEAQ (reference sequence). Trimming removed 3 bases at V and 0 bases at J, with 15 bases between. As DNA, the CDR3 is TGTGCCAGCAGCTTGGATTCGGGGCCGGGCTCCTACGAGCAGTACTTC. Translating gives CASSLDSGPGSYEQYF.

This clone was seen more than once but under ten times. The CDR3 sequence is CASTSVSASGTGELFF. As DNA, the CDR3 is TGTGCCAGCACCTCTGTCTCTGCCTCGGGCACCGGGGAGCTGTTTTTT. V is TRBV11-2 and J is TRBJ2-2; D gene unclear. Trimming left V 7 bases short and J 4 bases short, with 19 bases between. CDR1 and CDR2 from the germline V gene are SGHAT and FQNNGV. CDR3 size: 16 residues.